A selection of T cell receptor beta chains follows, all from one sample in a study of T cells in Graves' hyperthyroidism and ophthalmopathy. TCRdb redid the calling of the multiplex PCR reads with MiXCR, one entry per CDR3 protein. The data show hundreds of thousands of distinct CDR3 sequences, with roughly 14% seen just once and around 4.5% held by the top ten. Sample: blood. Receptor source: a woman aged 40 to 49 with Graves' ophthalmopathy. Each CDR3 is given with its conserved first and last residue. Fields, in order: clone size, V gene, D gene, J gene, CDR3 DNA, CDR3 protein. The D gene is left open where the match is weak. Only some rows state a clone size, as once, few, many or a class for expanded clones.

size: -
V: TRBV28
D: -
J: TRBJ2-7
DNA: TGTGCCAGCAGTTCCGCCGGGGGCCGCTTATACGAGCAGTACTTC
CDR3: CASSSAGGRLYEQYF

size: many
V: TRBV27
D: -
J: TRBJ2-7
DNA: TGTGCCAGCAGTTCCCCGGGGGCGCTTTCCTACGAGCAGTACTTC
CDR3: CASSSPGALSYEQYF

size: many
V: TRBV18
D: -
J: TRBJ1-2
DNA: TGTGCCAGCTCACAACAGGAGAAGGGCTATGGCTACACCTTC
CDR3: CASSQQEKGYGYTF

size: -
V: TRBV6-2/TRBV6-3
D: -
J: TRBJ2-7
DNA: TGTGCCAGCAGTTACGAGACCTCGGGACGGCTCTCCTACGAGCAGTACTTC
CDR3: CASSYETSGRLSYEQYF

size: many
V: TRBV19
D: -
J: TRBJ1-2
DNA: TGTGCCTCAACCCCCCGGGCAGGGGCGCAAGGCGGCTACACCTTC
CDR3: CASTPRAGAQGGYTF

size: many
V: TRBV15
D: TRBD2
J: TRBJ2-7
DNA: TGTGCCACCAGCAGCTCCGGACTAGCGGGCTCCTACGAGCAGTACTTC
CDR3: CATSSSGLAGSYEQYF

size: many
V: TRBV6-5
D: -
J: TRBJ1-5
DNA: TGTGCCAGCAGGTCACAGGCTGGTTTGCCCCAGCATTTT
CDR3: CASRSQAGLPQHF

size: few
V: TRBV6-1
D: -
J: TRBJ1-5
DNA: TGTGCCAGGATCAACCGGGACGGAAGAAATCAGCCCCAGCATTTT
CDR3: CARINRDGRNQPQHF

size: -
V: TRBV20-1
D: -
J: TRBJ2-7
DNA: TGCAGTGCTAGAGTTCTAGGCAGGGCCTACGAGCAGTACTTC
CDR3: CSARVLGRAYEQYF

size: many
V: TRBV28
D: TRBD1
J: TRBJ1-5
DNA: TGTGCCAGCAGTTTTCTCGGACAGGACCACAATCAGCCCCAGCATTTT
CDR3: CASSFLGQDHNQPQHF

size: many
V: TRBV6-2/TRBV6-3
D: -
J: TRBJ2-2
DNA: TGTGCCAGCAGTTACTCCCCGACTAGTCCAGGCTACGGGGAGCTGTTTTTT
CDR3: CASSYSPTSPGYGELFF

size: many
V: TRBV29-1
D: TRBD2
J: TRBJ2-7
DNA: TGCAGCGCCAAACTAGCGGGAGGGATCTCCTACGAGCAGTACTTC
CDR3: CSAKLAGGISYEQYF

size: few
V: TRBV20-1
D: TRBD1
J: TRBJ2-7
DNA: TGCAGTGCTAGAGTAGTCGGGACAGGGGGGTTTAACGAGCAGTACTTC
CDR3: CSARVVGTGGFNEQYF

size: many
V: TRBV20-1
D: TRBD2
J: TRBJ2-5
DNA: TGCAGTGCTCCCGGGACTAGCGGGAGAGGAGAGACCCAGTACTTC
CDR3: CSAPGTSGRGETQYF

size: many
V: TRBV28
D: -
J: TRBJ2-7
DNA: TGTGCCAGCAGTTTACTACCGACTGGTAACTACGAGCAGTACTTC
CDR3: CASSLLPTGNYEQYF

size: many
V: TRBV6-5
D: TRBD2
J: TRBJ2-7
DNA: TGTGCCAGCAGTTTGGATAGCGGGTTCTACGAGCAGTACTTC
CDR3: CASSLDSGFYEQYF

size: many
V: TRBV20-1
D: TRBD1
J: TRBJ1-1
DNA: TGCAGTGCCCTCCCCTCTTTATACAGGGGGAGGTTGACTGAAGCTTTCTTT
CDR3: CSALPSLYRGRLTEAFF

size: many
V: TRBV12-3/TRBV12-4
D: -
J: TRBJ1-1
DNA: TGTGCCAGCAGTTTAAGGACCTCGGAGTGGACTGAAGCTTTCTTT
CDR3: CASSLRTSEWTEAFF

size: many
V: TRBV28
D: TRBD1
J: TRBJ2-2
DNA: TGTGCCAGCAGTTTGACAGGGATCAACACCGGGGAGCTGTTTTTT
CDR3: CASSLTGINTGELFF

size: many
V: TRBV20-1
D: -
J: TRBJ2-7
DNA: TGCAGTGCTATGGTGGGCGTCGGGGGTCGCTACGAGCAGTACTTC
CDR3: CSAMVGVGGRYEQYF

size: many
V: TRBV25-1
D: -
J: TRBJ2-2
DNA: TGTGCCAGCAGTGGAAACAGGGTTGGCACCGGGGAGCTGTTTTTT
CDR3: CASSGNRVGTGELFF

size: few
V: TRBV9
D: TRBD2
J: TRBJ2-7
DNA: TGTGCCAGCTCCGGGACTAGCGACTCCTACGAGCAGTACTTC
CDR3: CASSGTSDSYEQYF

size: -
V: TRBV5-1
D: -
J: TRBJ1-2
DNA: TGCGCCAGCAGCTCGCAGGGAGTACGTGGCTACACCTTC
CDR3: CASSSQGVRGYTF

size: many
V: TRBV6-2/TRBV6-3
D: -
J: TRBJ2-7
DNA: TGTGCCAGCAGTCCTGAAGGGGAGGAGGGCTACGAGCAGTACTTC
CDR3: CASSPEGEEGYEQYF

size: -
V: TRBV7-9
D: -
J: TRBJ2-2
DNA: TGTGCCAGCGGCCTGGAGGGGAACACCGGGGAGCTGTTTTTT
CDR3: CASGLEGNTGELFF

size: few
V: TRBV28
D: -
J: TRBJ2-7
DNA: TGTGCCAGCAGTTCCCTGGACGGAGACTACGAGCAGTACTTC
CDR3: CASSSLDGDYEQYF

size: many
V: TRBV2
D: TRBD1
J: TRBJ2-5
DNA: TGTGCCAGCTCTACCAGGGGGTGGGAGACCCAGTACTTC
CDR3: CASSTRGWETQYF

size: few
V: TRBV30
D: TRBD2
J: TRBJ2-7
DNA: TGTGCCTGGAAATCGGGGGGCTACGAGCAGTACTTC
CDR3: CAWKSGGYEQYF

size: few
V: TRBV4-2
D: -
J: TRBJ1-2
DNA: TGTGCCAGCAGCCAAGAAGGAAGTCGGTGGGGCTACACCTTC
CDR3: CASSQEGSRWGYTF

size: -
V: TRBV11-2
D: TRBD2
J: TRBJ2-3
DNA: TGTGCCAGCAGCTACCATCCGGGACTAGAGACAGATACGCAGTATTTT
CDR3: CASSYHPGLETDTQYF

size: many
V: TRBV6-5
D: -
J: TRBJ1-2
DNA: TGTGCCAGCAGTTCCGATGGACATCTTACTAACTATGGCTACACCTTC
CDR3: CASSSDGHLTNYGYTF

size: -
V: TRBV6-1
D: -
J: TRBJ2-7
DNA: TGTGCCAGCAGTGGAGGCCAAGGGGTGGTGCGGGAGCAGTACTTC
CDR3: CASSGGQGVVREQYF

size: many
V: TRBV27
D: -
J: TRBJ1-5
DNA: TGTGCCAGCAGTCTCTCCGTAGATCAGCCCCAGCATTTT
CDR3: CASSLSVDQPQHF

size: -
V: TRBV9
D: -
J: TRBJ2-7
DNA: TGTGCCAGCAGCGTAGGTGGGGCAGGGTCAGACTACGAGCAGTACTTC
CDR3: CASSVGGAGSDYEQYF

size: many
V: TRBV27
D: -
J: TRBJ2-5
DNA: TGTGCCAGCGGAAGGGGTGGCGGAGAGGCCCAGTACTTC
CDR3: CASGRGGGEAQYF

size: many
V: TRBV2
D: -
J: TRBJ2-5
DNA: TGTGCCAGCAGTGAGGAGGGGGCTGGGGAGACCCAGTACTTC
CDR3: CASSEEGAGETQYF

size: many
V: TRBV27
D: TRBD1
J: TRBJ1-1
DNA: TGTGCCAGTTGGTCCCAGGGGGAGACTGAAGCTTTCTTT
CDR3: CASWSQGETEAFF

size: once
V: TRBV20-1
D: -
J: TRBJ2-5
DNA: TGCAGTGCTAAGGCGGGCGGGATGATCCGAGAGACCCAGTACTTC
CDR3: CSAKAGGMIRETQYF

size: many
V: TRBV6-5
D: -
J: TRBJ2-1
DNA: TGTGCCAGCAAGGTGAGACATCACGATGAGCAGTTCTTC
CDR3: CASKVRHHDEQFF

size: many
V: TRBV15
D: -
J: TRBJ1-3
DNA: TGTGCCACCAGCAGAGGACCCCTATCCCCGGGGGGAAACACCATATATTTT
CDR3: CATSRGPLSPGGNTIYF

size: -
V: TRBV27
D: -
J: TRBJ1-2
DNA: TGTGCCAGCAGTTCTGAGGGCCGGGGCTATGGCTACACCTTC
CDR3: CASSSEGRGYGYTF

size: many
V: TRBV28
D: -
J: TRBJ2-7
DNA: TGTGCCAGCAGTTTCCGTAGTCCCCCCTACGAGCAGTACTTC
CDR3: CASSFRSPPYEQYF

size: many
V: TRBV6-1
D: -
J: TRBJ2-5
DNA: TGTGCCAGCACAGGGACCGCGCGGGAGACCCAGTACTTC
CDR3: CASTGTARETQYF

size: many
V: TRBV28
D: -
J: TRBJ2-5
DNA: TGTGCCAGCAGTGTCGGTGGAGTAGGGACCCAGTACTTC
CDR3: CASSVGGVGTQYF

size: -
V: TRBV19
D: -
J: TRBJ1-1
DNA: TGTGCCAGTAGTCGGTACAGGCTGATGAACACTGAAGCTTTCTTT
CDR3: CASSRYRLMNTEAFF

size: many
V: TRBV30
D: TRBD2
J: TRBJ2-7
DNA: TGTGCCTGGAGTATAGGACTAGCGGCCTACGAGCAGTACTTC
CDR3: CAWSIGLAAYEQYF

size: few
V: TRBV7-8
D: TRBD2
J: TRBJ2-7
DNA: TGTGCCAGCAGTTCCTATAGCGGGACCTACGAGCAGTACTTC
CDR3: CASSSYSGTYEQYF

size: -
V: TRBV19
D: -
J: TRBJ2-7
DNA: TGTGCCAGTAAGGGCGCAGGGCCCATCTCCTACGAGCAGTACTTC
CDR3: CASKGAGPISYEQYF

size: -
V: TRBV6-1
D: TRBD1
J: TRBJ1-2
DNA: TGTGCCAGCAGTGAATTTCAGACAGGGCCCTATGGCTACACCTTC
CDR3: CASSEFQTGPYGYTF

size: many
V: TRBV11-1
D: TRBD1
J: TRBJ1-2
DNA: TGTGCCAGCAGCGTCGTCCCGGGACAGGAGTACTATGGCTACACCTTC
CDR3: CASSVVPGQEYYGYTF

size: -
V: TRBV5-6
D: -
J: TRBJ1-2
DNA: TGTGCCAGCAGCTTGGACAGGTTGGGCTATGGCTACACCTTC
CDR3: CASSLDRLGYGYTF